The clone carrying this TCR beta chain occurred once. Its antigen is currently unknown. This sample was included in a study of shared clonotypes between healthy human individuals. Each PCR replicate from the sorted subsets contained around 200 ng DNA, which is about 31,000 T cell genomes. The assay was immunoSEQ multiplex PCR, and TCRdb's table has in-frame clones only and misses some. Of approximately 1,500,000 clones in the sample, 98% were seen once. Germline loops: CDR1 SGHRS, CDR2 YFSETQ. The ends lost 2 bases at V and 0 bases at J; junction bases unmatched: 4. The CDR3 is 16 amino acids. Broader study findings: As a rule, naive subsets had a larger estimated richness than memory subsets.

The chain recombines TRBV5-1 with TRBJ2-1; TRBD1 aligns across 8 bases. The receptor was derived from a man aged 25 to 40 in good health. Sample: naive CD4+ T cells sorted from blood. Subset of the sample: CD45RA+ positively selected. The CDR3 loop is CASSFGQGSSYNEQFF. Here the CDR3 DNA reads TGCGCCAGCAGCTTTGGACAGGGTAGCTCCTACAATGAGCAGTTCTTC.